Listed below are T cell receptor beta chains from one sample, sequenced in a study of T cells in localized non-small cell lung cancer. Sequencing was performed with immunoSEQ multiplex PCR; in TCRdb, only in-frame clones are kept and a portion is missing. Of 70,000 to 90,000 clones listed, around 82% are singletons. The input for sequencing was peripheral blood, taken before any cancer treatment. The origin of the receptors is a female donor older than 55 with stage I lung adenocarcinoma. Each CDR3 is given with its conserved first and last residue. D genes are given only for firm matches. Rows give clone size only sometimes, using once, few, many, or a class for an expanded clone.

clone size,J gene,D gene,V gene,CDR3 protein,CDR3 DNA
NA,TRBJ1-6,NA,TRBV5-1,CASSLEGENSPLHF,TGCGCCAGCAGCTTGGAGGGAGAGAATTCACCCCTCCACTTT
NA,TRBJ1-4,NA,TRBV18,CASSPPTPEKLFF,TGTGCCAGCTCACCTCCGACCCCTGAAAAACTGTTTTTT
NA,TRBJ1-4,NA,TRBV7-6,CASSLDQAGGGNEKLFF,TGTGCCAGCAGCTTAGATCAAGCAGGTGGAGGTAATGAAAAACTGTTTTTT
NA,TRBJ2-7,NA,TRBV19,CASSIGGGSYEQYF,TGTGCCAGTAGTATCGGAGGGGGCTCCTACGAGCAGTACTTC
NA,TRBJ1-1,NA,TRBV11-2,CASTPTGRMNTEAFF,TGTGCCAGCACCCCGACGGGGCGTATGAACACTGAAGCTTTCTTT
NA,TRBJ2-5,TRBD2,TRBV7-2,CASSFLAGAFQETQYF,TGTGCCAGCAGCTTCCTAGCGGGAGCGTTTCAAGAGACCCAGTACTTC
NA,TRBJ1-6,NA,TRBV4-3,CASSGISYNSPLHF,TGCGCCAGCAGTGGGATATCCTATAATTCACCCCTCCACTTT
NA,TRBJ2-7,NA,TRBV11-3,CASSLGHSYEQYF,TGTGCCAGCAGCCTAGGCCATTCCTACGAGCAGTACTTC
NA,TRBJ1-1,NA,TRBV9,CASSSLGVGTEAFF,TGTGCCAGCAGCTCACTCGGAGTGGGCACTGAAGCTTTCTTT
NA,TRBJ1-5,NA,TRBV7-2,CASSLDGNQPQHF,TGTGCCAGCAGCTTAGACGGCAATCAGCCCCAGCATTTT
NA,TRBJ2-5,NA,TRBV13,CASSFDRDGQETQYF,TGTGCCAGCAGCTTCGACCGGGACGGGCAAGAGACCCAGTACTTC
NA,TRBJ2-7,TRBD1,TRBV27,CASSFGTGEQYF,TGTGCCAGCAGTTTCGGGACAGGAGAGCAGTACTTC
NA,TRBJ1-1,NA,TRBV19,CASSIGRGALPNTEAFF,TGTGCCAGTAGTATAGGTCGGGGGGCCCTACCCAACACTGAAGCTTTCTTT
NA,TRBJ1-4,TRBD1,TRBV18,CASSPPDRVGEKLFF,TGTGCCAGCTCACCACCGGACAGGGTCGGTGAAAAACTGTTTTTT
NA,TRBJ1-2,TRBD1,TRBV7-3,CASSLTPDRVSANYGYTF,TGTGCCAGCAGCTTAACACCGGACAGGGTGTCCGCTAACTATGGCTACACCTTC
NA,TRBJ2-1,TRBD2,TRBV5-1,CASSLEGLAGWGNEQFF,TGCGCCAGCAGCTTGGAGGGACTAGCGGGATGGGGGAATGAGCAGTTCTTC
NA,TRBJ1-5,NA,TRBV6-5,CASSTSGGPNQPQHF,TGTGCCAGCAGTACCTCCGGGGGACCCAATCAGCCCCAGCATTTT
NA,TRBJ2-2,NA,TRBV30,CAWAGLTNTGELFF,TGTGCCTGGGCGGGACTCACGAACACCGGGGAGCTGTTTTTT
NA,TRBJ1-3,TRBD1,TRBV5-4,CASSKNIRDRRRNTIYF,TGTGCCAGCAGCAAGAATATTCGGGACAGGAGAAGAAACACCATATATTTT
NA,TRBJ1-1,NA,TRBV28,CAVLTDLEAFF,TGTGCCGTACTTACGGACCTTGAAGCTTTCTTT
NA,TRBJ2-5,TRBD2,TRBV19,CASSPSGMIETQYF,TGTGCCAGTAGTCCTAGCGGGATGATAGAGACCCAGTACTTC
NA,TRBJ1-1,NA,TRBV5-5,CASSLGANTEAFF,TGTGCCAGCAGCTTAGGAGCGAACACTGAAGCTTTCTTT
NA,TRBJ2-1,NA,TRBV5-1,CASSLGGGSYNEQFF,TGCGCCAGCAGCTTGGGAGGGGGAAGTTACAATGAGCAGTTCTTC
NA,TRBJ2-7,NA,TRBV4-2,CASSLGTLNYEQYF,TGTGCCAGCAGCCTCGGGACTTTAAACTACGAGCAGTACTTC
NA,TRBJ2-1,NA,TRBV11-2,CASSLRFNEQFF,TGTGCCAGCAGCTTGCGTTTCAATGAGCAGTTCTTC
NA,TRBJ2-2,NA,TRBV19,CASSIDVTGELFF,TGTGCCAGTAGTATAGACGTTACCGGGGAGCTGTTTTTT
NA,TRBJ2-1,TRBD1,TRBV5-1,CASTLDRSYNEQFF,TGCGCCAGCACCCTGGACAGGTCTTACAATGAGCAGTTCTTC
NA,TRBJ2-7,NA,TRBV11-2,CASSLAQTRAPYEQYF,TGTGCCAGCAGCTTAGCCCAGACTAGGGCTCCCTACGAGCAGTACTTC
NA,TRBJ1-1,TRBD1,TRBV30,CAWSLGQGEAFF,TGTGCCTGGAGTTTAGGACAGGGTGAAGCTTTCTTT
few,TRBJ2-7,NA,TRBV28,CASSYRVEQYF,TGTGCCAGCAGTTACAGGGTAGAGCAGTACTTC
NA,TRBJ2-3,TRBD2,TRBV9,CASSPSWIAGTTDTQYF,TGTGCCAGCAGCCCGAGTTGGATAGCGGGGACCACAGATACGCAGTATTTT
once,TRBJ2-1,NA,TRBV9,CASNRGIGEQFF,TGTGCCAGCAACCGGGGAATTGGTGAGCAGTTCTTC
NA,TRBJ2-1,TRBD2,TRBV14,CASYRGGRAPSRNEQFF,TGTGCCAGCTACCGGGGAGGGAGGGCCCCCTCTCGTAATGAGCAGTTCTTC
NA,TRBJ2-5,TRBD2,TRBV5-4,CASSSTGGPETQYF,TGTGCCAGCAGCTCAACGGGGGGGCCCGAGACCCAGTACTTC
NA,TRBJ2-7,NA,TRBV6-1,CASSDYPWGYEQYF,TGTGCCAGCAGTGACTACCCGTGGGGGTACGAGCAGTACTTC
NA,TRBJ2-1,TRBD2,TRBV10-3,CAISEGREIGSEQFF,TGTGCCATCAGTGAGGGGCGGGAGATAGGTAGTGAGCAGTTCTTC
NA,TRBJ1-5,NA,TRBV5-4,CASSRGGTNQPQHF,TGTGCCAGCAGCCGGGGAGGGACCAATCAGCCCCAGCATTTT
NA,TRBJ2-1,TRBD2,TRBV14,CASSRGTSGRTSYNEQFF,TGTGCCAGCAGCAGGGGGACTAGCGGGAGGACATCCTACAATGAGCAGTTCTTC
NA,TRBJ2-5,TRBD2,TRBV5-1,CASRLLPRASGPETQYF,TGCGCCAGCAGACTGCTTCCCCGGGCTAGCGGGCCAGAGACCCAGTACTTC
NA,TRBJ2-7,NA,TRBV10-3,CAISEGWGSYEQYF,TGTGCCATCAGTGAGGGGTGGGGATCCTACGAGCAGTACTTC
NA,TRBJ2-7,TRBD1,TRBV5-1,CASRLGQGTYEQYF,TGCGCCAGCAGGCTGGGACAGGGTACCTACGAGCAGTACTTC
NA,TRBJ1-6,NA,TRBV5-6,CASSLYTELYNSPLHF,TGTGCCAGCAGCTTGTATACAGAGCTTTATAATTCACCCCTCCACTTT
NA,TRBJ2-5,NA,TRBV5-6,CASSTGLQAQETQYF,TGTGCCAGCAGCACGGGACTCCAAGCCCAAGAGACCCAGTACTTC
NA,TRBJ1-2,NA,TRBV5-4,CASSLEITRGMNYGYTF,TGTGCCAGCAGCTTGGAAATTACTCGGGGTATGAACTATGGCTACACCTTC
NA,TRBJ1-2,TRBD1,TRBV19,CASNTGALGYTF,TGTGCCAGTAACACAGGGGCCTTAGGCTACACCTTC
NA,TRBJ1-1,NA,TRBV28,CASTTFVGGPTEAFF,TGTGCCAGCACCACCTTTGTCGGGGGTCCCACTGAAGCTTTCTTT
NA,TRBJ2-4,TRBD1,TRBV6-5,CASRGQALAKNIQYF,TGTGCCAGCAGGGGACAGGCCTTAGCCAAAAACATTCAGTACTTC
NA,TRBJ2-2,NA,TRBV7-3,CASTPSGAGGHTGELFF,TGTGCCAGCACCCCCTCTGGGGCAGGGGGGCACACCGGGGAGCTGTTTTTT
NA,TRBJ1-5,NA,TRBV4-1,CASSQDGSRTSNQPQHF,TGCGCCAGCAGCCAAGATGGATCCCGTACTAGCAATCAGCCCCAGCATTTT
few,TRBJ1-4,TRBD1,TRBV9,CASSPDVGQGEKLFF,TGTGCCAGCAGCCCCGACGTGGGACAGGGCGAAAAACTGTTTTTT
once,TRBJ2-7,TRBD1,TRBV27,CASSSVTGTGVLLYEQYF,TGTGCCAGCAGTTCCGTTACCGGGACAGGGGTTCTCCTCTACGAGCAGTACTTC
few,TRBJ1-1,NA,TRBV5-1,CASSLDGSAFF,TGCGCCAGCAGCTTGGACGGCTCGGCTTTCTTT